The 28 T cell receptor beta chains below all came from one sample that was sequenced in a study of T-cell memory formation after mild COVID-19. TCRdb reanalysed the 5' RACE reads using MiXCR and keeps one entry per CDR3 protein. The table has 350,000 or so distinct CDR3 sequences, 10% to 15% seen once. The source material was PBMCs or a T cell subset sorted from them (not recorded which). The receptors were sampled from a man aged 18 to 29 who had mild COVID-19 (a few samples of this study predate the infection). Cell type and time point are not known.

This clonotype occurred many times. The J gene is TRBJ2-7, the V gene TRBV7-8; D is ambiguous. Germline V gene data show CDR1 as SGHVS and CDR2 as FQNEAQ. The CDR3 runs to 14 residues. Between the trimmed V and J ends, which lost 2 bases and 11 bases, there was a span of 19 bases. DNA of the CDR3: TGTGCCAGCAGCTTATCGGACCAGTTATCACCCGAGTACTTC. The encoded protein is CASSLSDQLSPEYF.

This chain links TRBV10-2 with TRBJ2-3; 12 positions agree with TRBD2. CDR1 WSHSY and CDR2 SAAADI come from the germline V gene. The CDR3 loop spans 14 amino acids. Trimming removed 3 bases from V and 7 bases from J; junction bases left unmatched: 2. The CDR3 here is CASSELAGGYTQYF. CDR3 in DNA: TGCGCCAGCAGTGAACTAGCGGGGGGCTATACGCAGTATTTT.

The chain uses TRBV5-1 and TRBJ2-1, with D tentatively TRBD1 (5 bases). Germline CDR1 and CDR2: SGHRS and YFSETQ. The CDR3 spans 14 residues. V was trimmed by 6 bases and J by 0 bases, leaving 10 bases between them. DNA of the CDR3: TGCGCCAGCACCACGCAGGGCTCCTACAATGAGCAGTTCTTC. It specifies CASTTQGSYNEQFF.

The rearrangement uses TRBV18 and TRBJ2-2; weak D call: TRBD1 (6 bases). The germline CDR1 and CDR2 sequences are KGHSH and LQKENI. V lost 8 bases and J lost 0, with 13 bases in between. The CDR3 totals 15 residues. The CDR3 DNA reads TGTGCCAGCCGCCAGGGGTTCGCGAACACCGGGGAGCTGTTTTTT. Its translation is CASRQGFANTGELFF.

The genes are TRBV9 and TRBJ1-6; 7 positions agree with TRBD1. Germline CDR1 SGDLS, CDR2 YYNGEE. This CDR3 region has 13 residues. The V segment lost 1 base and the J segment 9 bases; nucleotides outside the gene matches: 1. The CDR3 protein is CASSVRDSSPLHF. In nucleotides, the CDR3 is TGTGCCAGCAGCGTACGGGACAGTTCACCCCTCCACTTT.

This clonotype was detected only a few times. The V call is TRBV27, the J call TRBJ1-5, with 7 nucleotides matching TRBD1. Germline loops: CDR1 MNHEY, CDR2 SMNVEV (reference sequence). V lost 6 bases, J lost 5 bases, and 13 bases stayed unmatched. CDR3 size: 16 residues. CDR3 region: CASSHRADREDQPQHF. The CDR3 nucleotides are TGTGCCAGCAGCCACAGGGCCGACAGGGAGGATCAGCCCCAGCATTTT.

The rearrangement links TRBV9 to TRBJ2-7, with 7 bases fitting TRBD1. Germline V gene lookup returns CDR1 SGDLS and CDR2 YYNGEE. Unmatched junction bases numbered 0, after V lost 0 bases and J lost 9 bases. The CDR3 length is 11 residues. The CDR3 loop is CASSVGTGQYF. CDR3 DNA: TGTGCCAGCAGCGTAGGGACAGGGCAGTACTTC.

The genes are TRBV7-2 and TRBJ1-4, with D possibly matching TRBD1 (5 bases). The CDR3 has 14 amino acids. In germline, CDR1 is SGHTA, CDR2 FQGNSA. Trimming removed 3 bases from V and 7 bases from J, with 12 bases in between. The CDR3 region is CASSFQWGGEKLFF. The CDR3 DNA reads TGTGCCAGCAGCTTCCAGTGGGGGGGTGAAAAACTGTTTTTT.

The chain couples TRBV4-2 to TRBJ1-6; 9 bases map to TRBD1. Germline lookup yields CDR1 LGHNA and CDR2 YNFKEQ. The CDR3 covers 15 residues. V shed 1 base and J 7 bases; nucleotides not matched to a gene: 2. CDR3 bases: TGTGCCAGCAGCCAAGCAGGGACAGGGAATTCACCCCTCCACTTT. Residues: CASSQAGTGNSPLHF.

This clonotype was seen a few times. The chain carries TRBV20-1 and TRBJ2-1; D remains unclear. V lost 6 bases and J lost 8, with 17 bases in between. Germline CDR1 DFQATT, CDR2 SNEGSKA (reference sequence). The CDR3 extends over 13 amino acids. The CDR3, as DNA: TGCAGTGCCCCGTTCCGACCCCGGGATGAGCAGTTCTTC. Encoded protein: CSAPFRPRDEQFF.

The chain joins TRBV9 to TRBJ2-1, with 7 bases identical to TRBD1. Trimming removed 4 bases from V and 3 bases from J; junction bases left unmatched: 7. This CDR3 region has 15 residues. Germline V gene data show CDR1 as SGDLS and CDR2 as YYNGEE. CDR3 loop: CASSTEGDSYNEQFF. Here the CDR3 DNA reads TGTGCCAGCAGCACAGAAGGGGACAGCTACAATGAGCAGTTCTTC.

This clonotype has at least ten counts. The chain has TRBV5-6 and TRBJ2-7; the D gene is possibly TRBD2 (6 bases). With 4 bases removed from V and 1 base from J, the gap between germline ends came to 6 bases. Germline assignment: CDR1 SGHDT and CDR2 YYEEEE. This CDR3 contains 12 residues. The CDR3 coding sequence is TGTGCCAGCAGCGGGACTTCCTACGAGCAGTACTTC. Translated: CASSGTSYEQYF. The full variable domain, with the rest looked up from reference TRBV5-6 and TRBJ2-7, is DAGVTQSPTHLIKTRGQQVTLRCSPKSGHDTVSWYQQALGQGPQFIFQYYEEEERQRGNFPDRFSGHQFPNYSSELNVNALLLGDSALYLCASSGTSYEQYFGPGTRLTVT.

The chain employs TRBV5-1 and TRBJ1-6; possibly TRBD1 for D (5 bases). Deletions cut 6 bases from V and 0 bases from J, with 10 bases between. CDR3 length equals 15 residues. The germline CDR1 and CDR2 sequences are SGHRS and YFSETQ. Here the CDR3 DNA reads TGCGCCAGCACCCGGGACTTCTCCTATAATTCACCCCTCCACTTT. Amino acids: CASTRDFSYNSPLHF.

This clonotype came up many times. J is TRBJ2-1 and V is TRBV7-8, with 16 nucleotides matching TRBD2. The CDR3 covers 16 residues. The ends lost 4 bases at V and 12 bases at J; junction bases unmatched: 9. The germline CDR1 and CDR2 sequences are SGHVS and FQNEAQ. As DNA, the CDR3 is TGTGCCAGCAGCTGGAAAGGGACTAGCGGGGGGGCTGTGCAGTTCTTC. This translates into CASSWKGTSGGAVQFF.

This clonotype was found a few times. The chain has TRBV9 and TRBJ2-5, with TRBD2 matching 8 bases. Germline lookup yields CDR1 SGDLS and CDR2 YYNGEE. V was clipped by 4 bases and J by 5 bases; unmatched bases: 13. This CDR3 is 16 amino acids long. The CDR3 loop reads CASSPGGAVSLETQYF. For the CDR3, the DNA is TGTGCCAGCAGCCCCGGGGGGGCAGTCTCCTTGGAGACCCAGTACTTC.

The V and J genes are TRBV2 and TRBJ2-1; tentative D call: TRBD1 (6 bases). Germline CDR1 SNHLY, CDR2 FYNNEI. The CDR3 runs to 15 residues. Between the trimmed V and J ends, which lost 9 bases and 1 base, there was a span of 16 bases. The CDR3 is CARGRGTGSYNEQFF. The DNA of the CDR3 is TGTGCCAGGGGCAGGGGCACGGGATCCTACAATGAGCAGTTCTTC.

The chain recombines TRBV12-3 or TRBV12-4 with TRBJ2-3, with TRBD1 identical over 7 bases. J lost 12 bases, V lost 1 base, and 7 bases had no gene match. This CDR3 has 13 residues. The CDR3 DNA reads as TGTGCCAGCAGTTTAGGGTCGACAGGGCTCCAGTATTTT. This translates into CASSLGSTGLQYF.

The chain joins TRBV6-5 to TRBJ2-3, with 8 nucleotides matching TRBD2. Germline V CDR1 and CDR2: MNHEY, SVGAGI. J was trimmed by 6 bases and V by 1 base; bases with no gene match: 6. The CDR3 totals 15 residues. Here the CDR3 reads CASSYLAGGRDTQYF. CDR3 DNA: TGTGCCAGCAGTTACTTGGCGGGGGGCCGGGATACGCAGTATTTT.

Written as DNA, the CDR3 is TGCGCCAGCAGCCAAGTAGAAGGGGATAGTTCACCCCTCCACTTT. Translation: CASSQVEGDSSPLHF. The V gene is TRBV4-3, the J gene TRBJ1-6, with D possibly TRBD1 on 5 matching bases. The V and J ends lost 1 base and 9 bases respectively, with 13 bases between them. Per the germline V gene, CDR1 is LGHNA and CDR2 is YSLEER. The CDR3 totals 15 residues.

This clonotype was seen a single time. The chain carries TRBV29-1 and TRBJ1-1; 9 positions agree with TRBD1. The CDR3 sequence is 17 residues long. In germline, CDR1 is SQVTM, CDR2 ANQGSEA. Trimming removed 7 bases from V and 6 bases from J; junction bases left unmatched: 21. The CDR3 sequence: CSASLLPGQGLRAEAFF. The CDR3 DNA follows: TGCAGCGCCTCATTATTACCGGGACAGGGTTTAAGGGCTGAAGCTTTCTTT.

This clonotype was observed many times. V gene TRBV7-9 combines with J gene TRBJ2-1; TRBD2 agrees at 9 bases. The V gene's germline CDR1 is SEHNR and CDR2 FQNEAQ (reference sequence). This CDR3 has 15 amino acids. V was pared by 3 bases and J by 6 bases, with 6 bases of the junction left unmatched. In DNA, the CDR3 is TGTGCCAGCAGCTTTAAGGGACTAGCCCCCAATGAGCAGTTCTTC. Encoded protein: CASSFKGLAPNEQFF.

CDR3 coding DNA: TGTGCCAGCATGGTGCGCCGGGACAGGGAGTACCGCTACACCTTC. It encodes CASMVRRDREYRYTF. The V and J genes are TRBV6-6 and TRBJ1-2; 9 nucleotides align to TRBD1. The V segment lost 7 bases and the J segment 9 bases; nucleotides outside the gene matches: 15. CDR3 size: 15 residues. Germline V gene sequence: CDR1 MNHNY, CDR2 SVGAGI (reference sequence).

This CDR3 is CASSRVRGEEQYF. The CDR3 DNA sequence: TGCGCCAGCAGTCGAGTCCGGGGTGAGGAGCAGTACTTC. This chain joins TRBV4-3 and TRBJ2-7; perhaps TRBD2 as D (5 bases). Germline values: CDR1 LGHNA, CDR2 YSLEER. Trimming shortened V by 6 bases and J by 7 bases, and 16 bases separated the two germline ends. CDR3 size: 13 residues.

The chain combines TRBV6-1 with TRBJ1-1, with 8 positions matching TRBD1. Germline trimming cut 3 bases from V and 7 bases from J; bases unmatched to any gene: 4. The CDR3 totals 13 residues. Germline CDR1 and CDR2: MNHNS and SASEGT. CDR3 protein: CASSDGTGLEAFF. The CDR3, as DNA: TGTGCCAGCAGTGACGGGACAGGCCTTGAAGCTTTCTTT.

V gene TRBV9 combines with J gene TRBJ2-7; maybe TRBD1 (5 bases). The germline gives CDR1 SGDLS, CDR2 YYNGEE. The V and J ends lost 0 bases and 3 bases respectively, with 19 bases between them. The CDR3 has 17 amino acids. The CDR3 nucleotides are TGTGCCAGCAGCGTAGGTCCATCGGCAGGGTCAAGCTACGAGCAGTACTTC. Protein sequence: CASSVGPSAGSSYEQYF.

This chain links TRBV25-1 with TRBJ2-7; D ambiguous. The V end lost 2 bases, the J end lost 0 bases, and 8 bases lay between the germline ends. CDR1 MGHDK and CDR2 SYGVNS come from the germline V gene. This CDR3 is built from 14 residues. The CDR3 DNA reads TGTGCCAGCAGTGAAGCGCAGACCTCCTACGAGCAGTACTTC. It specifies CASSEAQTSYEQYF.

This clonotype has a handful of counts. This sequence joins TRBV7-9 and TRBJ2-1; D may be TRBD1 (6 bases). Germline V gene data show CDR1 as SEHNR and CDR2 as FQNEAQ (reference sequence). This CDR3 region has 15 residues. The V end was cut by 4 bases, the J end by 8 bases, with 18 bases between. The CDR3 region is CASSSRGVPVDEQFF. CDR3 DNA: TGTGCCAGCAGCTCCAGGGGCGTCCCGGTCGATGAGCAGTTCTTC.

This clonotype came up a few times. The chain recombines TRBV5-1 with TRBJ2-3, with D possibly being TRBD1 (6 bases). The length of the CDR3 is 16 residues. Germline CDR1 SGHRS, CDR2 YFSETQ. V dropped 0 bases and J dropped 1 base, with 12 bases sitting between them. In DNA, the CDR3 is TGCGCCAGCAGCTTGGAGGGTTCAGGGGGCACAGATACGCAGTATTTT. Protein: CASSLEGSGGTDTQYF.